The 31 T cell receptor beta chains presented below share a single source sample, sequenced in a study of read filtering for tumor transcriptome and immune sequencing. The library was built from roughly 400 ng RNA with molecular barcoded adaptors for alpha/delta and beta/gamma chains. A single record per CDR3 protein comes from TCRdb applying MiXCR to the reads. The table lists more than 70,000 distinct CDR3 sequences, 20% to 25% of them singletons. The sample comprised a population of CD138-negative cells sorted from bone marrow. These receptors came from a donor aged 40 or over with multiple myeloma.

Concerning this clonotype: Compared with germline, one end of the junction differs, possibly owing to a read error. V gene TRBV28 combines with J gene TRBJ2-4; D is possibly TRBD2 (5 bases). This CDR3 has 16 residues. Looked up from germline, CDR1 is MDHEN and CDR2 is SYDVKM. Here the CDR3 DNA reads TGTGCCAGCAGTTTACCTGCCAACCTAGCCAAAATCATTCAGTACTTC. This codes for CASSLPANLAKIIQYF.

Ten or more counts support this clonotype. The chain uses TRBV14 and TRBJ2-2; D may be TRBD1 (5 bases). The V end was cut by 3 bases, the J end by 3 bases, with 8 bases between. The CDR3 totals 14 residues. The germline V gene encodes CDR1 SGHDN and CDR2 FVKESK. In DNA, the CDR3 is TGTGCCAGCAGCCAGCAGGGTTACACCGGGGAGCTGTTTTTT. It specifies CASSQQGYTGELFF.

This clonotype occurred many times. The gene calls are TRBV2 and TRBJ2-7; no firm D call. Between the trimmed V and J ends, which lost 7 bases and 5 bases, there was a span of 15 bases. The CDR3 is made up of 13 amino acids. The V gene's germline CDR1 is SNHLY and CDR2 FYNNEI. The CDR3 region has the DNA TGTGCCAGCACCCCGGAGTCCGACCACGAGCAGTACTTC. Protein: CASTPESDHEQYF.

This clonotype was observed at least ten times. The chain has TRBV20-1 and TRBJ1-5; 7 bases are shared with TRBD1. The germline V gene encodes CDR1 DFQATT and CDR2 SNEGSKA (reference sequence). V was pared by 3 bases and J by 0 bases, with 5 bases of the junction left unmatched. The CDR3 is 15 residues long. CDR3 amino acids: CSASPGTDSNQPQHF. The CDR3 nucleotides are TGCAGTGCTAGCCCCGGGACAGATAGCAATCAGCCCCAGCATTTT.

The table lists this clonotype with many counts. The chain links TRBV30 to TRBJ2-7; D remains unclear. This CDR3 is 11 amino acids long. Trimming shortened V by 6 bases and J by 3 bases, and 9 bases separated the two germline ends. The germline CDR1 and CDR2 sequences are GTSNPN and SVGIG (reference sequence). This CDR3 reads CACDVYYEQYF. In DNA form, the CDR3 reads TGTGCCTGCGACGTTTACTACGAGCAGTACTTC.

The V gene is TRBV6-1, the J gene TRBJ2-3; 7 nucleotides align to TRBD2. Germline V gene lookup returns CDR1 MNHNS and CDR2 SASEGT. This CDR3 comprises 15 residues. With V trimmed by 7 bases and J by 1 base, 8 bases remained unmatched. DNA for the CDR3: TGTGCCAGCACTCCAACTAGCGCTGGCACAGATACGCAGTATTTT. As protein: CASTPTSAGTDTQYF.

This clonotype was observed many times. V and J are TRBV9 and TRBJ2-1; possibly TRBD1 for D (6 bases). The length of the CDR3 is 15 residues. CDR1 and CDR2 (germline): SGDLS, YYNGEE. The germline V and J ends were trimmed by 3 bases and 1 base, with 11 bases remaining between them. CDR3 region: CASSGQQGSYNEQFF. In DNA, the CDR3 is TGTGCCAGCAGCGGACAACAGGGATCCTACAATGAGCAGTTCTTC.

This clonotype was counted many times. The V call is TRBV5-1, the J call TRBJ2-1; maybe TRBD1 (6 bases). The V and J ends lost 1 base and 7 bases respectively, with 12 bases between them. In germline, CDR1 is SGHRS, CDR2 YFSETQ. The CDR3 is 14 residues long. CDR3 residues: CASSLLGAQNEQFF. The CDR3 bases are TGCGCCAGCAGCTTGCTGGGGGCTCAGAATGAGCAGTTCTTC.

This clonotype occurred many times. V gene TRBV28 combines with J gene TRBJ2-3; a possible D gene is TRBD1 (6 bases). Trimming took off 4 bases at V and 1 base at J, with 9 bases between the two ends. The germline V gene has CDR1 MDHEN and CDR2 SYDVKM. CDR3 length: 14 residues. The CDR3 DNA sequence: TGTGCCAGCAGTTCCAGGACAGGCACAGATACGCAGTATTTT. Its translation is CASSSRTGTDTQYF. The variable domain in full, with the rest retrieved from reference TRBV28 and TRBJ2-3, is DVKVTQSSRYLVKRTGEKVFLECVQDMDHENMFWYRQDPGLGLRLIYFSYDVKMKEKGDIPEGYSVSREKKERFSLILESASTNQTSMYLCASSSRTGTDTQYFGPGTRLTVL.

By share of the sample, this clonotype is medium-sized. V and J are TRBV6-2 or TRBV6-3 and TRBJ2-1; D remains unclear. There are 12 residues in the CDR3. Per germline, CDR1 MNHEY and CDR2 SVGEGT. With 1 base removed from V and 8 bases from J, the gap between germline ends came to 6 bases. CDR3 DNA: TGTGCCAGCAGTTACTGGCCAGATGAGCAGTTCTTC. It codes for CASSYWPDEQFF.

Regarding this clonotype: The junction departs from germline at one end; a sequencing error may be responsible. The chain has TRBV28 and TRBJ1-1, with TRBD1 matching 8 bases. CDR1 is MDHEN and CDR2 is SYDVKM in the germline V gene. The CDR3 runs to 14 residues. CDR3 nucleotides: TGTGACAGCAGTACGGGACAGGCAACCACTGAAGCTTTCTTT. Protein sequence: CDSSTGQATTEAFF.

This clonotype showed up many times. The CDR3 sequence is CASSLDGSRGPQHF. The CDR3 nucleotides are TGTGCCAGCAGCTTAGACGGGAGCAGGGGGCCCCAGCATTTT. The chain has TRBV7-3 and TRBJ1-5; D perhaps matches TRBD1 (6 bases). Germline V gene sequence: CDR1 SGHTA, CDR2 FQGTGA. The V end lost 2 bases, the J end lost 9 bases, and 14 bases lay between the germline ends. This CDR3 comprises 14 residues.

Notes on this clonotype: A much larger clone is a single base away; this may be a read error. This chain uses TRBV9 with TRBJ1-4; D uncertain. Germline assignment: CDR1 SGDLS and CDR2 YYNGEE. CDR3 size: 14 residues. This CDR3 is CASTRGATNEKLLF. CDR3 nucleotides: TGTGCCAGCACCCGTGGAGCAACTAATGAAAAACTGCTTTTT.

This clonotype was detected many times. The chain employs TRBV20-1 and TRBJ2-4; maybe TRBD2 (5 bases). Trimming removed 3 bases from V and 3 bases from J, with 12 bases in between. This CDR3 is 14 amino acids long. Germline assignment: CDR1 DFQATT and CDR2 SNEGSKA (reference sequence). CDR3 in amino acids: CSASGKTDKNIQYF. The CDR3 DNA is TGCAGTGCTAGCGGGAAAACGGACAAAAACATTCAGTACTTC.

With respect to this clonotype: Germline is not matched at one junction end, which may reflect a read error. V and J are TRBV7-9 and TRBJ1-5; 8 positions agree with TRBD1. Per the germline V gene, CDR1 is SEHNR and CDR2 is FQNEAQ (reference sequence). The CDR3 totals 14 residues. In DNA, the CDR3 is TGTGCCAGCAGTCGCGACAGGGGTAATCAGCCCCAGCCTTTT. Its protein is CASSRDRGNQPQPF.

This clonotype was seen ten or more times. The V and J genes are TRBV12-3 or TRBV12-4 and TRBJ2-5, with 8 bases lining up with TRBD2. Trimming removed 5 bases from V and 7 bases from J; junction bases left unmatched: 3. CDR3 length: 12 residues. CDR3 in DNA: TGTGCCAGCAGTGACGGGGGGGTGACCCAGTACTTC. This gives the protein CASSDGGVTQYF.

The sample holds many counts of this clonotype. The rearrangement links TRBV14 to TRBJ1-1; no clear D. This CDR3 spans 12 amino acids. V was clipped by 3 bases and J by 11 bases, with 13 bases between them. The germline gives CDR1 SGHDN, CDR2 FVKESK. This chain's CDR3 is CASSQWESGAFF. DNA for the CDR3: TGTGCCAGCAGCCAGTGGGAAAGCGGCGCTTTCTTT.

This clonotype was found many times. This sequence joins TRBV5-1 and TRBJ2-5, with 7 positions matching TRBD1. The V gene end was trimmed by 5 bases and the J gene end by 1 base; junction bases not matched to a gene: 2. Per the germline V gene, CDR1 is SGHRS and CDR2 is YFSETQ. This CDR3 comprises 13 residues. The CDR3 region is CASRGTAQETQYF. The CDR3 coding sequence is TGCGCCAGCAGAGGGACAGCCCAAGAGACCCAGTACTTC.

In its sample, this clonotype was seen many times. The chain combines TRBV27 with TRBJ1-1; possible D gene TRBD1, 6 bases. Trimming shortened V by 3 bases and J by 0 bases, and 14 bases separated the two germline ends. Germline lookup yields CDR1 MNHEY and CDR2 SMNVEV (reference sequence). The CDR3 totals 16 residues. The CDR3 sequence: CASSFASGHLNTEAFF. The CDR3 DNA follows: TGTGCCAGCAGTTTCGCTTCGGGACACTTGAACACTGAAGCTTTCTTT.

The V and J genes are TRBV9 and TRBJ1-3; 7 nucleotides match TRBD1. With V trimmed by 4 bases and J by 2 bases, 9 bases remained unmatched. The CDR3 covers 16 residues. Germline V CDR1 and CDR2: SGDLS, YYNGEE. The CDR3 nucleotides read TGTGCCAGCAGCAAAGCCGACAGGGCTGCTGGAAACACCATATATTTT. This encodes CASSKADRAAGNTIYF.

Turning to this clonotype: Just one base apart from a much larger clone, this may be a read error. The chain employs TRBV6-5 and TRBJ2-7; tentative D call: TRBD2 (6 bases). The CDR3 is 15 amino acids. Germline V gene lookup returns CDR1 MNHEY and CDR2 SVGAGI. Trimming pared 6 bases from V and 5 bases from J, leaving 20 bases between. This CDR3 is CASRKLTRGPNEQYF. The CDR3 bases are TGTGCCAGCAGAAAGCTGACTAGGGGACCCAACGAGCAGTACTTC.

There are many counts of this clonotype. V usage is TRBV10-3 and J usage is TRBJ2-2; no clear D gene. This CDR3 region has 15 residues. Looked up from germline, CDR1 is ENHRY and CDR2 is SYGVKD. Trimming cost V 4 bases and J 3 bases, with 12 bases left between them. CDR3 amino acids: CAISGPGLDTGELFF. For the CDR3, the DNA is TGTGCCATCAGTGGTCCCGGCCTGGACACCGGGGAGCTGTTTTTT.

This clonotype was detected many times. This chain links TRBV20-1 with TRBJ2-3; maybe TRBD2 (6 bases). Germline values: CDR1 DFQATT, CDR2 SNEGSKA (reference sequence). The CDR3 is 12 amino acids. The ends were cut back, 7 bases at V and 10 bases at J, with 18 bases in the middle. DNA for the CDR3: TGCAGTGGGGGGGTGGGAGGCTCTCCGCAGTATTTT. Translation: CSGGVGGSPQYF.

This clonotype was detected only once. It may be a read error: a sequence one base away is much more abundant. The CDR3 DNA sequence: TGTGCCAGCAGTCTCTTACCGGGCCTCTCCCCAGATACGCAGTATTTT. Translation gives CASSLLPGLSPDTQYF. The V and J genes are TRBV28 and TRBJ2-3; D is unresolved. This CDR3 contains 16 residues. The ends were cut back, 5 bases at V and 4 bases at J, with 19 bases in the middle. Germline CDR1 is MDHEN and CDR2 is SYDVKM.

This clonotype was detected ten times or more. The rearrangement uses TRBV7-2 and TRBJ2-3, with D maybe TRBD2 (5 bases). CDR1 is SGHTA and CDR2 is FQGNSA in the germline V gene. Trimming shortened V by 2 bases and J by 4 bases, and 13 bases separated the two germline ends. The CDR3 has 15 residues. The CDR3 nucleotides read TGTGCCAGCAGCTTACGGCGCGGGTGGTCAGATACGCAGTATTTT. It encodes CASSLRRGWSDTQYF.

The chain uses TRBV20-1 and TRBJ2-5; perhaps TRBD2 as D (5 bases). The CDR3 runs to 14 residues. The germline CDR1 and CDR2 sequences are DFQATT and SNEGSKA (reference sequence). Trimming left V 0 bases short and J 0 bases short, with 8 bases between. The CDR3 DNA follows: TGCAGTGCTAGAGACCTAGCAGACCAAGAGACCCAGTACTTC. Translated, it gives CSARDLADQETQYF.

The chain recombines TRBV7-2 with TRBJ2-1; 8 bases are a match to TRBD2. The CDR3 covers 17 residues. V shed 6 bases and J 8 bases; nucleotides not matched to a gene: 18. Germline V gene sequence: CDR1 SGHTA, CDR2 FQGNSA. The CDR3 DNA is TGTGCCAGCAGAACTATCCATGGACTAGCTAACGTCTATGAGCAGTTCTTC. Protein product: CASRTIHGLANVYEQFF.

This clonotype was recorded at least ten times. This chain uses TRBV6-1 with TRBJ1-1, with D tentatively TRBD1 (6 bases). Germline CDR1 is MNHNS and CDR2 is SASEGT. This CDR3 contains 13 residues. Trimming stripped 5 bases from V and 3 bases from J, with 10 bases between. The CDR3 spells CASSLRGYTEAFF. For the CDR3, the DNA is TGTGCCAGCAGTCTCAGGGGTTACACTGAAGCTTTCTTT.

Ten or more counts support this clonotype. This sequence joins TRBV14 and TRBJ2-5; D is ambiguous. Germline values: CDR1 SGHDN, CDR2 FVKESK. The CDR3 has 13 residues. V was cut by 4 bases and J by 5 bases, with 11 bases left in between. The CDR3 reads CASSPHGRETQYF. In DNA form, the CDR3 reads TGTGCCAGCAGCCCCCACGGCCGGGAGACCCAGTACTTC. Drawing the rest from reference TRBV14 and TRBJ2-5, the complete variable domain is EAGVTQFPSHSVIEKGQTVTLRCDPISGHDNLYWYRRVMGKEIKFLLHFVKESKQDESGMPNNRFLAERTGGTYSTLKVQPAELEDSGVYFCASSPHGRETQYFGPGTRLLVL.

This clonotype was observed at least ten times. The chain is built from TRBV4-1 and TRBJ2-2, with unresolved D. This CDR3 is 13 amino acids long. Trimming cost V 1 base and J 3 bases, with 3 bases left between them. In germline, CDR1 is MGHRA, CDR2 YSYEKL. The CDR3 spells CASSQGYTGELFF. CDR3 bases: TGCGCCAGCAGCCAAGGATACACCGGGGAGCTGTTTTTT.

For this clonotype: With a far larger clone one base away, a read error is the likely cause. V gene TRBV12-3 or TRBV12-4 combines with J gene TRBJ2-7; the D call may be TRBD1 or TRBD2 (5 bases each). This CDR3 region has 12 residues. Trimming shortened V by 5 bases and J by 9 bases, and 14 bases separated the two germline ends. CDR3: CASSPREGSQYF. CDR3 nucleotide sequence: TGTGCCAGCAGTCCCCGTGAGGGGTCGCAGTACTTC.